In this sample, the clone carrying this TCR beta chain turned up once. One junction end does not reproduce the germline sequence, and a read error may be involved. The data belong to a study of CD8 T cells in ankylosing spondylitis. There are 13 residues in the CDR3. Germline loops: CDR1 MNHNS, CDR2 SASEGT. Each CDR3 protein gets one entry after TCRdb re-called the 5' RACE reads with MiXCR. The top ten clones hold about 5% of a sample with around 210,000 distinct CDR3 sequences, roughly 8.2% of them seen once. The sequenced sample was blood, either unsorted or a sorted T cell fraction (not recorded which). This TCR was sampled from a female donor with ankylosing spondylitis or in good health (not recorded which). The chain links TRBV6-1 to TRBJ1-1, with D tentatively TRBD1 (6 bases). The CDR3: CASTYGGDTEAFF. The CDR3 DNA sequence: TGTGCCAGCACCTACGGAGGGGACACTGAGGCTTTCTTT.